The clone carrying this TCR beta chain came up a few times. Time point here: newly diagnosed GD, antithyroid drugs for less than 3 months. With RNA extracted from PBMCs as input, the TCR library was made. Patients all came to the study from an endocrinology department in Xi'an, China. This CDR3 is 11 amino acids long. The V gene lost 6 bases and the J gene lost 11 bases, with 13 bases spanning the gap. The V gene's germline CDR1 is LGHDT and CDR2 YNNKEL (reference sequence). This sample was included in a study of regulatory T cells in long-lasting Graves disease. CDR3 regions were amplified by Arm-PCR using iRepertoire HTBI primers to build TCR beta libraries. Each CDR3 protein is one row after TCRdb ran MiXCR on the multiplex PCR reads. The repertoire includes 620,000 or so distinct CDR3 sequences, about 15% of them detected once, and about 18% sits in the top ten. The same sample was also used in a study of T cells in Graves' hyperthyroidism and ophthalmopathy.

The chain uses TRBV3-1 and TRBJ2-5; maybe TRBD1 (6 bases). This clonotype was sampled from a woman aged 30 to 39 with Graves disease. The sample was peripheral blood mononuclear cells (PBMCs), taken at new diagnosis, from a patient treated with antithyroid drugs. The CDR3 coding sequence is TGTGCCAGCAGTAATTTACAGGGACAGTACTTC. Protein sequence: CASSNLQGQYF.